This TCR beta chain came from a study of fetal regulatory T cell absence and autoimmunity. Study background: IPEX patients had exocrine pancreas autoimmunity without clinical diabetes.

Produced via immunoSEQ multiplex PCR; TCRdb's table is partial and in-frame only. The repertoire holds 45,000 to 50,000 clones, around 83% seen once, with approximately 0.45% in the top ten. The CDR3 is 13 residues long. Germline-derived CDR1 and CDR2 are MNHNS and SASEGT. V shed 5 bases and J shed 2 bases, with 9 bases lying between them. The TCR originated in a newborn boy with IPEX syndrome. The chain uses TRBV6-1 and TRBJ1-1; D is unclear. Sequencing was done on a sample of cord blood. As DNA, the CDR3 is TGTGCCAGCAGTTCGTCGCCCAACACTGAAGCTTTCTTT. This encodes CASSSSPNTEAFF.